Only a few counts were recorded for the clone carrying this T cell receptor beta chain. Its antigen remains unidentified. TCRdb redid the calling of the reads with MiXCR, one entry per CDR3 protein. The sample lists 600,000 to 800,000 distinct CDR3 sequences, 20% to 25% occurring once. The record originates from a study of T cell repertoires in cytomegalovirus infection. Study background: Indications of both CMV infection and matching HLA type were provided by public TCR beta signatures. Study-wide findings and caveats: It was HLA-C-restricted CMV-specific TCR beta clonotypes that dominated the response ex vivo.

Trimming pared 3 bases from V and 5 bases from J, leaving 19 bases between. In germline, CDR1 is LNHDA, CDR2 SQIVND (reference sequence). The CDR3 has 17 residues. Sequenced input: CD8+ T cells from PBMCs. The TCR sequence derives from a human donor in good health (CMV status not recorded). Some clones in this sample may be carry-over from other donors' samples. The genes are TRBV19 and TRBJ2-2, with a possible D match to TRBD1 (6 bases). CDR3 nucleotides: TGTGCCAGTAGTATGGTCAGGGGAATTGACTTGACCGGGGAGCTGTTTTTT. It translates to CASSMVRGIDLTGELFF.